This T cell receptor (beta chain) emerged from a study of blood T cell repertoires in COVID-19. In the study overall: The United States, Italy and Spain were the sources of the acute and convalescent COVID-19 samples. The cDNA or gDNA used as material had been derived from T cells, B-cell-depleted T cells, or PBMCs.

This clone has just a few counts. V shed 3 bases and J shed 4 bases, with 9 bases lying between them. Germline CDR1 reads SGHNT; CDR2 reads YENEEA. This CDR3 comprises 13 residues. Methods used by the authors: For nucleated cells, counts were estimated from reference gene primer amplification. Assay used: immunoSEQ multiplex PCR; TCRdb lists only in-frame clones, some missing. V, J and clone size are taken as reported in that table, and D and trimming were inferred from the DNA itself. The sample contains about 190,000 clones, roughly 90% of which appear only once. The chain joins TRBV11-3 to TRBJ1-1; no clear D gene. The receptor was derived from a woman in her thirties or forties who had recovered from COVID-19. The sample comprised peripheral blood. The CDR3 loop is CASSLWASTEAFF. Here the CDR3 DNA reads TGTGCCAGCAGCTTGTGGGCCAGCACTGAAGCTTTCTTT.